The rows below give T cell receptor beta chains drawn from one sample of a study of blood T cell repertoires in COVID-19. TCRdb's copy holds only in-frame clones and misses some; the assay was immunoSEQ multiplex PCR. The sample records approximately 61,000 clones, about 86% being singletons. The material sequenced was peripheral blood. The source is a woman of 80 years or more with active COVID-19. The CDR3 runs from the conserved cysteine through the conserved F or W. The D gene is left open where the match is weak.

j_gene: TRBJ1-1; d_gene: NA; v_gene: TRBV28; CDR3aa: CASSLLWTEAFF
j_gene: TRBJ1-1; d_gene: TRBD1; v_gene: TRBV7-2; CDR3aa: CASSPYLTGHTEAFF
j_gene: TRBJ1-1; d_gene: TRBD1; v_gene: TRBV28; CDR3aa: CASSSRQGLNTEAFF
j_gene: TRBJ2-3; d_gene: NA; v_gene: TRBV19; CDR3aa: CASSIGLSTDTQYF
j_gene: TRBJ2-5; d_gene: NA; v_gene: TRBV7-2; CDR3aa: CASSLNKETQYF
j_gene: TRBJ2-1; d_gene: NA; v_gene: TRBV2; CDR3aa: CASSGSLGLYNEQFF
j_gene: TRBJ2-1; d_gene: TRBD2; v_gene: TRBV6-4; CDR3aa: CASSAGGPSNEQFF
j_gene: TRBJ1-1; d_gene: NA; v_gene: TRBV18; CDR3aa: CASSPEAFAEAFF
j_gene: TRBJ1-2; d_gene: NA; v_gene: TRBV7-6; CDR3aa: CASSLVQDPRGYTF
j_gene: TRBJ2-7; d_gene: NA; v_gene: TRBV20-1; CDR3aa: CSASGYEQYF
j_gene: TRBJ1-1; d_gene: TRBD1; v_gene: TRBV5-4; CDR3aa: CASSADRVGDTEAFF
j_gene: TRBJ1-1; d_gene: NA; v_gene: TRBV20-1; CDR3aa: CSARWGVEAFF
j_gene: TRBJ2-7; d_gene: NA; v_gene: TRBV10-1; CDR3aa: CASSKNREGHQYF
j_gene: TRBJ2-2; d_gene: NA; v_gene: TRBV4-1; CDR3aa: CASSQGQYTGELFF
j_gene: TRBJ1-3; d_gene: NA; v_gene: TRBV11-2; CDR3aa: CASSLEPGGNTIYF
j_gene: TRBJ2-5; d_gene: NA; v_gene: TRBV15; CDR3aa: CATSRGRVPETQYF
j_gene: TRBJ2-3; d_gene: TRBD2; v_gene: TRBV5-1; CDR3aa: CASSPPLAGVGTDTQYF
j_gene: TRBJ2-7; d_gene: NA; v_gene: TRBV20-1; CDR3aa: CSAEGAYEQYF
j_gene: TRBJ1-2; d_gene: NA; v_gene: TRBV6-4; CDR3aa: CASSQTGFYGYTF
j_gene: TRBJ2-2; d_gene: NA; v_gene: TRBV6-5; CDR3aa: CASANRNTGELFF
j_gene: TRBJ1-2; d_gene: TRBD1; v_gene: TRBV7-9; CDR3aa: CASSKRQGAYGYTF
j_gene: TRBJ2-3; d_gene: NA; v_gene: TRBV18; CDR3aa: CASSPRVGQGTDTQYF
j_gene: TRBJ1-1; d_gene: NA; v_gene: TRBV7-9; CDR3aa: CASSLGQVGTEAFF
j_gene: TRBJ1-4; d_gene: NA; v_gene: TRBV2; CDR3aa: CASSDGGSDEKLFF
j_gene: TRBJ2-1; d_gene: NA; v_gene: TRBV6-2/TRBV6-3; CDR3aa: CASSLTVYNEQFF
j_gene: TRBJ2-1; d_gene: TRBD2; v_gene: TRBV7-2; CDR3aa: CASSLGAGVGEQFF
j_gene: TRBJ2-5; d_gene: TRBD2; v_gene: TRBV6-5; CDR3aa: CASTPRGGETQYF
j_gene: TRBJ2-3; d_gene: TRBD2; v_gene: TRBV25-1; CDR3aa: CASSGLAGLSDTQYF
j_gene: TRBJ2-3; d_gene: TRBD2; v_gene: TRBV19; CDR3aa: CASSMLSGGYTDTQYF
j_gene: TRBJ2-3; d_gene: TRBD2; v_gene: TRBV5-8; CDR3aa: CASSLEWTSSTDTQYF
j_gene: TRBJ2-5; d_gene: TRBD1; v_gene: TRBV5-6; CDR3aa: CASSLFSGGRQETQYF
j_gene: TRBJ1-2; d_gene: NA; v_gene: TRBV5-6; CDR3aa: CASSWPSPTPYGYTF
j_gene: TRBJ2-7; d_gene: TRBD1; v_gene: TRBV6-2/TRBV6-3; CDR3aa: CASSLTGTYEQYF
j_gene: TRBJ1-5; d_gene: NA; v_gene: TRBV6-2/TRBV6-3; CDR3aa: CASSSQSNQPQHF
j_gene: TRBJ2-1; d_gene: TRBD2; v_gene: TRBV7-3; CDR3aa: CASSPRIGGGRHEQFF
j_gene: TRBJ2-1; d_gene: TRBD1; v_gene: TRBV29-1; CDR3aa: CSVRGSTFNEQFF
j_gene: TRBJ2-1; d_gene: NA; v_gene: TRBV28; CDR3aa: CASSPPTRGPEQFF
j_gene: TRBJ2-1; d_gene: TRBD2; v_gene: TRBV4-1; CDR3aa: CASSQDGGAGGLEQFF
j_gene: TRBJ2-7; d_gene: NA; v_gene: TRBV5-1; CDR3aa: CASSLFGGREESYEQYF
j_gene: TRBJ2-2; d_gene: NA; v_gene: TRBV9; CDR3aa: CASSVAAGAANTGELFF
j_gene: TRBJ1-1; d_gene: TRBD1; v_gene: TRBV6-5; CDR3aa: CASSYSHRGVTEAFF
j_gene: TRBJ1-2; d_gene: NA; v_gene: TRBV4-3; CDR3aa: CASSQEITKNYGYTF
j_gene: TRBJ2-3; d_gene: NA; v_gene: TRBV5-5; CDR3aa: CASRPRASTDTQYF
j_gene: TRBJ1-1; d_gene: NA; v_gene: TRBV6-5; CDR3aa: CASSFHRANTEAFF
j_gene: TRBJ2-2; d_gene: NA; v_gene: TRBV7-8; CDR3aa: CASSPGSGPNTGELFF
j_gene: TRBJ2-3; d_gene: NA; v_gene: TRBV3-1/TRBV3-2; CDR3aa: CASGMTGTDTQYF
j_gene: TRBJ2-3; d_gene: NA; v_gene: TRBV30; CDR3aa: CAWALAGATDTQYF
j_gene: TRBJ2-1; d_gene: NA; v_gene: TRBV18; CDR3aa: CASFRDLLYNEQFF
j_gene: TRBJ2-1; d_gene: TRBD2; v_gene: TRBV7-6; CDR3aa: CASSIGTSGGDEQFF
j_gene: TRBJ1-1; d_gene: NA; v_gene: TRBV6-1; CDR3aa: CASSEKGLLNTEAFF
j_gene: TRBJ2-2; d_gene: NA; v_gene: TRBV6-5; CDR3aa: CASRKSSTGELFF
j_gene: TRBJ2-1; d_gene: NA; v_gene: TRBV9; CDR3aa: CASSAPISVSLVGYNEQFF
j_gene: TRBJ2-3; d_gene: TRBD1; v_gene: TRBV7-3; CDR3aa: CASSTGQGRSDTQYF